This record covers a single T cell receptor (beta chain). Its matching antigen is unknown. This entry belongs to a study of cytomegalovirus exposure and HLA in healthy donors. Across the whole study: The roughly 110 validation repertoires were reported in a later analysis to have been generated on the same platform as the approximately 700 first-cohort repertoires.

TCRdb's table, derived via immunoSEQ multiplex PCR, lists solely in-frame clones and lacks some. This repertoire shows about 120,000 clones, around nine tenths found once; its top ten account for less than 4.5%. General study findings and limits: According to a later analysis, TCR clusters from the first cohort tended to co-occur in the 120 or so validation repertoires. In vitro confirmation showed three CMV-associated chains to be CMV antigen specific.

The source is a man aged 18 to 29 in good health and CMV-seropositive. Sample: PBMCs.

This CDR3 is CASSLGGRGPSTDTQYF. CDR3 coding DNA: TGTGCCAGCAGCTTGGGGGGCAGGGGCCCTAGCACAGATACGCAGTATTTT. This chain connects TRBV5-4 to TRBJ2-3, with a possible D match to TRBD1 (6 bases). CDR3 length: 17 amino acids. V gave up 0 bases and J gave up 0 bases, with 14 bases separating them. Germline V CDR1 and CDR2: SGHNT, YYREEE (reference sequence). The entire variable domain, with the rest obtained from reference TRBV5-4 and TRBJ2-3, is as follows: ETGVTQSPTHLIKTRGQQVTLRCSSQSGHNTVSWYQQALGQGPQFIFQYYREEENGRGNFPPRFSGLQFPNYSSELNVNALELDDSALYLCASSLGGRGPSTDTQYFGPGTRLTVL.